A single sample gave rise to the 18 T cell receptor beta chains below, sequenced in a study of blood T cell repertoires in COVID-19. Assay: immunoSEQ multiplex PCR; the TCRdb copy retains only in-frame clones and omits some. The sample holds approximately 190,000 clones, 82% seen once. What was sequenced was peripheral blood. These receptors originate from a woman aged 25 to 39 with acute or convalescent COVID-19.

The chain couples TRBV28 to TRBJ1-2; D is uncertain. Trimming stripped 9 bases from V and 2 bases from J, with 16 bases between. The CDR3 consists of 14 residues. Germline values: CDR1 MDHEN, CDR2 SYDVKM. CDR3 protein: CASISRGPNYGYTF. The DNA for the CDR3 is TGTGCCAGTATTAGTCGGGGTCCCAACTATGGCTACACCTTC.

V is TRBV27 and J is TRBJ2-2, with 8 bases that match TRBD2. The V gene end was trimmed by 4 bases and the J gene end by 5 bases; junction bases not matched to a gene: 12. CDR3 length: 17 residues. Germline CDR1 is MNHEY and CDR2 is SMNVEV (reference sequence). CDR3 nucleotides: TGTGCCAGCAGTTCCCTGGTGGCGGGAGGTCAAACCGGGGAGCTGTTTTTT. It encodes CASSSLVAGGQTGELFF.

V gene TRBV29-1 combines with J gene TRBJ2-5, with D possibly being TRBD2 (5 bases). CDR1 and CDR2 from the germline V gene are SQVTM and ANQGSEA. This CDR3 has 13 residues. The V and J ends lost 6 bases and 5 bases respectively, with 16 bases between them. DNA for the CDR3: TGCAGCGTGTTGCTAACTAGTTCCGAGACCCAGTACTTC. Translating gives CSVLLTSSETQYF.

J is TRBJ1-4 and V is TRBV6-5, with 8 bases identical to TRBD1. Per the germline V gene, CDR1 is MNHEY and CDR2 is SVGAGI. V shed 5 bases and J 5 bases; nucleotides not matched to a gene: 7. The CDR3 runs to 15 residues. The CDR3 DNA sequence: TGTGCCAGCAGTCCGAACAGGGGGTACAATGAAAAACTGTTTTTT. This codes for CASSPNRGYNEKLFF.

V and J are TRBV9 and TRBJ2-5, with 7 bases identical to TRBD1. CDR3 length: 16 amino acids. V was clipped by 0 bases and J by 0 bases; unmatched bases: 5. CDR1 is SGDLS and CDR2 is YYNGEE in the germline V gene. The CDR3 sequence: CASSVGDRENQETQYF. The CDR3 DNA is TGTGCCAGCAGCGTAGGAGACAGGGAGAACCAAGAGACCCAGTACTTC.

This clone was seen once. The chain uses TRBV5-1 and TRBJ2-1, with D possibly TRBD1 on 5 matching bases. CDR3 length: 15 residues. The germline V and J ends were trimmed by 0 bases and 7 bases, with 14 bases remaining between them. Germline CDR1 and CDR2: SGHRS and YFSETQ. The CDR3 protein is CASSLARQGGNEQFF. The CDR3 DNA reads TGCGCCAGCAGCTTGGCCCGGCAGGGTGGGAATGAGCAGTTCTTC.

As DNA, the CDR3 is TGTGCCAGTAGTATACTAGCGGGAGAAGGAGAGACCCAGTACTTC. This sequence encodes CASSILAGEGETQYF. The genes are TRBV19 and TRBJ2-5; TRBD2 agrees at 10 bases. The CDR3 spans 15 residues. The V gene's germline CDR1 is LNHDA and CDR2 SQIVND (reference sequence). With V trimmed by 2 bases and J by 4 bases, 4 bases remained unmatched.

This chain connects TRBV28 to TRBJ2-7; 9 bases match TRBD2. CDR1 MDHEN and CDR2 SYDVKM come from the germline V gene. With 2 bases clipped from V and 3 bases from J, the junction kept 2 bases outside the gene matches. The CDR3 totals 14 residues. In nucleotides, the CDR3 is TGTGCCAGCAGTTTAGCGGGAGGGAACTACGAGCAGTACTTC. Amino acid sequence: CASSLAGGNYEQYF.

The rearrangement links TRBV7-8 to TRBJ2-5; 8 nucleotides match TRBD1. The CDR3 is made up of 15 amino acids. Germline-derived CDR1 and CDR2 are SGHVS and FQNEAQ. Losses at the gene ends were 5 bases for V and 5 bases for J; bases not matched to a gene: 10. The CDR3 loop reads CASSPQGAMRETQYF. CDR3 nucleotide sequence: TGTGCCAGCAGCCCCCAGGGGGCGATGAGGGAGACCCAGTACTTC.

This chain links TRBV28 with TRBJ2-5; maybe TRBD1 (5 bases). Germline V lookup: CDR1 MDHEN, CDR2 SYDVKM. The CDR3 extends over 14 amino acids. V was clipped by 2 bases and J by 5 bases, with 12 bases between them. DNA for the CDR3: TGTGCCAGCAGTTTAGCACAGGTGGGGGAGACCCAGTACTTC. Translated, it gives CASSLAQVGETQYF.

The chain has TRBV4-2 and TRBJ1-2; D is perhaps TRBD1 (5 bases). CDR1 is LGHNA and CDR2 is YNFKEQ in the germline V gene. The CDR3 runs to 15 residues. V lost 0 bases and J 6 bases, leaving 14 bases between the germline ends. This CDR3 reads CASSQDSGTDHGYTF. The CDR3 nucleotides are TGTGCCAGCAGCCAAGATTCCGGGACTGACCATGGCTACACCTTC.

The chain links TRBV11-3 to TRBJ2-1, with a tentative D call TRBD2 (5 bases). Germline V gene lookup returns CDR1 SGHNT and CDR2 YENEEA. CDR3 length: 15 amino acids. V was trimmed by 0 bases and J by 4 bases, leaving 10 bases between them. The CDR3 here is CASSLDRTPYNEQFF. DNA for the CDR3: TGTGCCAGCAGCTTAGACAGGACTCCGTACAATGAGCAGTTCTTC.

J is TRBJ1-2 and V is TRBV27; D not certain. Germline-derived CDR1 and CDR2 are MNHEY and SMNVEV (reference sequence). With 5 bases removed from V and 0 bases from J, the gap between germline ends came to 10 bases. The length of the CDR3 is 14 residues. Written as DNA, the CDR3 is TGTGCCAGCAGTCCCGGTCCGGCTAACTATGGCTACACCTTC. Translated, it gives CASSPGPANYGYTF.

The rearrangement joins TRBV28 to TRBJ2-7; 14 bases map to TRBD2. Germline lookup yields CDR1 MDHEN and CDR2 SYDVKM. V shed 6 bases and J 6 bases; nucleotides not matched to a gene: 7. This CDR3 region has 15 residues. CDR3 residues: CASRGTSGSIGEQYF. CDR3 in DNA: TGTGCCAGCAGAGGGACTAGCGGGAGTATTGGCGAGCAGTACTTC.

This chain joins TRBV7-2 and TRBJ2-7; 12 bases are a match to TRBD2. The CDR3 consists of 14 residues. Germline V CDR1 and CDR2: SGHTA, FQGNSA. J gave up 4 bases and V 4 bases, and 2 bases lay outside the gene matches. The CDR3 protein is CASSSGLAGYEQYF. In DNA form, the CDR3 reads TGTGCCAGCAGCTCAGGACTAGCGGGGTACGAGCAGTACTTC. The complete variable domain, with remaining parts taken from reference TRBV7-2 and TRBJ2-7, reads GAGVSQSPSNKVTEKGKDVELRCDPISGHTALYWYRQSLGQGLEFLIYFQGNSAPDKSGLPSDRFSAERTGGSVSTLTIQRTQQEDSAVYLCASSSGLAGYEQYFGPGTRLTVT.

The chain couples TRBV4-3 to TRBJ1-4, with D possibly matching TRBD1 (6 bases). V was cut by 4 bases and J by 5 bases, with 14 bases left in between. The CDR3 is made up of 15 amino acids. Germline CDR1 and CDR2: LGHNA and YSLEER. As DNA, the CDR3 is TGCGCCAGCAGCCGTCGGGGGGCGAACAATGAAAAACTGTTTTTT. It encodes CASSRRGANNEKLFF.

DNA of the CDR3: TGTGCCAGCAGTGATCTCGGGACAGAGCGACACTACGAGCAGTACTTC. Translated: CASSDLGTERHYEQYF. The chain recombines TRBV2 with TRBJ2-7, with TRBD1 identical over 7 bases. The CDR3 is made up of 16 amino acids. Germline V lookup: CDR1 SNHLY, CDR2 FYNNEI. J gave up 3 bases and V 3 bases, and 11 bases lay outside the gene matches.

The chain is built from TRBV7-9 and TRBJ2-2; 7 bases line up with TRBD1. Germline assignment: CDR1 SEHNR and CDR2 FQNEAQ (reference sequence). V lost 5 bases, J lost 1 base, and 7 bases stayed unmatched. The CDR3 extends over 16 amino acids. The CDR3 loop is CASSTRQGLNTGELFF. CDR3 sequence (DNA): TGTGCCAGCAGCACCCGACAGGGCTTGAACACCGGGGAGCTGTTTTTT. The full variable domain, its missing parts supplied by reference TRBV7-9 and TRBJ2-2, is DTGVSQNPRHKITKRGQNVTFRCDPISEHNRLYWYRQTLGQGPEFLTYFQNEAQLEKSRLLSDRFSAERPKGSFSTLEIQRTEQGDSAMYLCASSTRQGLNTGELFFGEGSRLTVL.